One sample yielded the 5 T cell receptor beta chains listed below, sequenced in a study of tumor and adjacent non-tumor tissue in lung cancer. The library came from three nested PCR rounds adapted from ARM-PCR protocols. TCRdb fed the multiplex PCR reads into MiXCR, producing one record per CDR3 protein. The sample holds some 80,000 distinct CDR3 sequences, around 77% seen once. This sample's RNA came from whole unsorted tissue. Material for sequencing was lung tumor tissue. The receptor set was obtained from a woman between 40 and 50 years old with non-small cell lung cancer.

The V call is TRBV11-3, the J call TRBJ2-5; D unresolved. Per the germline V gene, CDR1 is SGHNT and CDR2 is YENEEA. CDR3 length equals 14 residues. Deletions cut 8 bases from V and 4 bases from J, with 17 bases between. The CDR3 coding sequence is TGTGCCAGCCCCGATAGTGGAGTCGTAGAGACCCAGTACTTC. This codes for CASPDSGVVETQYF.

This clonotype was counted a few times. Mismatch with germline at one junction end may stem from a read error. CDR3 amino acids: CVSSKGQFNEQFF. The CDR3 DNA follows: TGTGTCAGCAGCAAGGGACAGTTCAATGAGCAGTTCTTC. This rearrangement joins TRBV11-2 to TRBJ2-1, with TRBD1 matching over 7 bases. The CDR3 is made up of 13 amino acids. Germline V gene sequence: CDR1 SGHAT, CDR2 FQNNGV.

Comments on this clonotype: One junction end does not reproduce the germline sequence, and a read error may be involved. Written as DNA, the CDR3 is TGCGGCAGCAACTTCCCGGGACTACGTGGGCACATCGACACAGATACGCAGTATTTT. This codes for CGSNFPGLRGHIDTDTQYF. The chain is built from TRBV4-1 and TRBJ2-3; 7 bases map to TRBD2. There are 19 residues in the CDR3. Germline-derived CDR1 and CDR2 are MGHRA and YSYEKL.

With respect to this clonotype: Germline is not matched at one junction end, which may reflect a read error. The J gene is TRBJ1-1, the V gene TRBV4-2, with TRBD1 matching over 7 bases. The CDR3 is 12 residues long. CDR1 and CDR2 (germline): LGHNA, YNFKEQ. The CDR3 sequence is CASSPTGWEALF. The CDR3 DNA reads as TGTGCCAGCAGTCCGACAGGGTGGGAAGCTTTATTT.

In the case of this clonotype: The CDR3 end shows no conserved phenylalanine or tryptophan, and so a read error is likely. The rearrangement joins TRBV7-9 to TRBJ2-3; 9 positions match TRBD1. V was clipped by 5 bases and J by 4 bases; unmatched bases: 10. The CDR3 consists of 16 residues. From germline, CDR1 is SEHNR and CDR2 FQNEAQ (reference sequence). CDR3 protein: CASSGPGQGSPDTQYY. Written as DNA, the CDR3 is TGTGCCAGCAGCGGCCCGGGACAGGGAAGCCCAGATACGCAGTATTAT.